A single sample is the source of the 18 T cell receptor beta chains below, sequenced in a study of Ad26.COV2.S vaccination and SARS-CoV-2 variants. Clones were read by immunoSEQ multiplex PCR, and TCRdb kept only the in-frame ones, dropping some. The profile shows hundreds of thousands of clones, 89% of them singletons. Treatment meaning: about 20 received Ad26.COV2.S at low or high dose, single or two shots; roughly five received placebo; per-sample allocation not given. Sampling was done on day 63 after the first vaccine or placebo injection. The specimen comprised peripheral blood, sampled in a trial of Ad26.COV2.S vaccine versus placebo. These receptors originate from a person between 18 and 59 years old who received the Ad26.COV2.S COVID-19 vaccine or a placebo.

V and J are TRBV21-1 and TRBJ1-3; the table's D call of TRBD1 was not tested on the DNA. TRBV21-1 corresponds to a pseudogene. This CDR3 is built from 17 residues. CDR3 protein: CASSCPLIQGDGNTIYF. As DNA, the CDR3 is TGTGCCAGCAGCTGCCCCTTAATTCAGGGGGATGGAAACACCATATATTTT.

The DNA of the CDR3 is TGTGCCTGGAGTGGACTGTTCACCGGGGAGCTGTTTTTT. The encoded protein is CAWSGLFTGELFF. V is TRBV30 and J is TRBJ2-2, with unresolved D. Germline CDR1 and CDR2: GTSNPN and SVGIG (reference sequence). The V gene lost 1 base and the J gene lost 4 bases, with 7 bases spanning the gap. The CDR3 consists of 13 residues. The full variable domain, rest sourced from reference TRBV30 and TRBJ2-2, is SQTIHQWPATLVQPVGSPLSLECTVEGTSNPNLYWYRQAAGRGLQLLFYSVGIGQISSEVPQNLSASRPQDRQFILSSKKLLLSDSGFYLCAWSGLFTGELFFGEGSRLTVL.

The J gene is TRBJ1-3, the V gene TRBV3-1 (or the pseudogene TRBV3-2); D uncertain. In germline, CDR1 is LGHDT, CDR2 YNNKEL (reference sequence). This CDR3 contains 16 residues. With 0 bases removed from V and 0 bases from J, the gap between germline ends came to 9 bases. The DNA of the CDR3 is TGTGCCAGCAGCCAAGATGTAACAGTCTCTGGAAACACCATATATTTT. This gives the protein CASSQDVTVSGNTIYF.

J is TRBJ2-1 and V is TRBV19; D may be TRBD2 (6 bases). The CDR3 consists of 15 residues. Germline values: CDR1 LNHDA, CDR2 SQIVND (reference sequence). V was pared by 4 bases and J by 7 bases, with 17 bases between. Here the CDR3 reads CASSRSGGSRNEQFF. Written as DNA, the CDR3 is TGTGCCAGTAGTAGGAGCGGAGGGTCTAGGAATGAGCAGTTCTTC. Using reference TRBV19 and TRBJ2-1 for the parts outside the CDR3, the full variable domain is DGGITQSPKYLFRKEGQNVTLSCEQNLNHDAMYWYRQDPGQGLRLIYYSQIVNDFQKGDIAEGYSVSREKKESFPLTVTSAQKNPTAFYLCASSRSGGSRNEQFFGPGTRLTVL.

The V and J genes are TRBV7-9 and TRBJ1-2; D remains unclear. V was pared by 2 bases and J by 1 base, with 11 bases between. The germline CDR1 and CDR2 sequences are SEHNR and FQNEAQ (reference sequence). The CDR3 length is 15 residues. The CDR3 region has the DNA TGTGCCAGCAGCTTACTACAAACGAGTAACTATGGCTACACCTTC. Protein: CASSLLQTSNYGYTF.

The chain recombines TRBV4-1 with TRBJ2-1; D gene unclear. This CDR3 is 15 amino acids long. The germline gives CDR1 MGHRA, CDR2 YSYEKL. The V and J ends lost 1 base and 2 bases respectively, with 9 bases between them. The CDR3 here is CASSQGSGPYNEQFF. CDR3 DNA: TGCGCCAGCAGCCAAGGGAGTGGCCCCTACAATGAGCAGTTCTTC.

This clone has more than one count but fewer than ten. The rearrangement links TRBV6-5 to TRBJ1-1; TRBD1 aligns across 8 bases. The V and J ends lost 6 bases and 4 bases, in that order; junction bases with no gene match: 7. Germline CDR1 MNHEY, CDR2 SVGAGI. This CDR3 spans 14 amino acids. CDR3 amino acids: CASRRTGGGTEAFF. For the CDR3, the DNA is TGTGCCAGCAGGAGAACAGGGGGGGGCACTGAAGCTTTCTTT.

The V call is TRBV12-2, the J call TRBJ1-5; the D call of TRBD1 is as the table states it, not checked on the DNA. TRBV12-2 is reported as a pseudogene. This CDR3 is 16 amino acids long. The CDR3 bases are TGTGCAAGTCGCTTACAGGACAAAGAGCGCAATCAGCCCCAGCATTTT. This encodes CASRLQDKERNQPQHF.

The CDR3 loop reads CAISGRSGVGDTQYF. The CDR3 DNA sequence: TGTGCCATCAGTGGTCGGTCGGGGGTAGGAGATACGCAGTATTTT. This rearrangement joins TRBV10-3 to TRBJ2-3, with D tentatively TRBD2 (6 bases). Per germline, CDR1 ENHRY and CDR2 SYGVKD. Trimming took 4 bases from V and 5 from J, leaving 16 bases between them. This CDR3 is 15 amino acids long.

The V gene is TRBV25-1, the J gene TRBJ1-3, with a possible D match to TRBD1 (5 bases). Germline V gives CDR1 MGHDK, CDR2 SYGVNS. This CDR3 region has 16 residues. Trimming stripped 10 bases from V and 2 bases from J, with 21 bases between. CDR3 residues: CATTGAGMIAGNTIYF. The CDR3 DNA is TGTGCCACCACGGGCGCAGGGATGATTGCTGGAAACACCATATATTTT.

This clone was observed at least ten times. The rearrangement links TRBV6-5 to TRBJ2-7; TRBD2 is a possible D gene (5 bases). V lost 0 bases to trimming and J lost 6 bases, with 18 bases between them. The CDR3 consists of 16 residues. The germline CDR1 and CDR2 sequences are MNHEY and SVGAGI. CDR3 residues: CASSYSSGLVSSEQYF. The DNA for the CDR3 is TGTGCCAGCAGTTACTCCAGCGGACTGGTCTCGAGCGAGCAGTACTTC.

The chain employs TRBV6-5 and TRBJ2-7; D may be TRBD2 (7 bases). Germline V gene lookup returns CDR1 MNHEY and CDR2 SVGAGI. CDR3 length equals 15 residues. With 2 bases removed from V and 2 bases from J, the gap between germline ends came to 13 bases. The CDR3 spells CASSYQTGGTYEQYF. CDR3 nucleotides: TGTGCCAGCAGTTACCAGACGGGGGGCACCTACGAGCAGTACTTC.

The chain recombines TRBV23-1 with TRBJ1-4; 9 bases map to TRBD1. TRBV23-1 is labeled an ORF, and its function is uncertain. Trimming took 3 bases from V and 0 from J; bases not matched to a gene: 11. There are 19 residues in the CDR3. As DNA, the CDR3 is TGCGCCAGCAGTCACACTACGACAGGGGGGGGGACAACTAATGAAAAACTGTTTTTT. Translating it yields CASSHTTTGGGTTNEKLFF.

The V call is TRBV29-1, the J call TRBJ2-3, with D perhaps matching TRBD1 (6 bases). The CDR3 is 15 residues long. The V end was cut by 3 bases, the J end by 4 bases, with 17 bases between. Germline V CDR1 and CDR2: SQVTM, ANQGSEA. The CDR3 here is CSVDGVRGFPDTQYF. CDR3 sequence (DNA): TGCAGCGTTGATGGGGTCAGGGGTTTCCCAGATACGCAGTATTTT.

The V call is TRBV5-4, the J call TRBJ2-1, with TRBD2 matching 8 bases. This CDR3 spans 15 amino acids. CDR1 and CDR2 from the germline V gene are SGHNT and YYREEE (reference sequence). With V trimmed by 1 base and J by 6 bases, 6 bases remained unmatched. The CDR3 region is CASSLWAGGFNEQFF. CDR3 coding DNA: TGTGCCAGCAGCTTGTGGGCGGGGGGATTCAATGAGCAGTTCTTC.

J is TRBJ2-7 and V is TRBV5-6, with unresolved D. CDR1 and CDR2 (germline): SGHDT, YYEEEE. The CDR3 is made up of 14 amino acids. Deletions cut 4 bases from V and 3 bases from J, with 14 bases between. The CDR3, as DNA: TGTGCCAGCAGCCGCACCGGGCCCTTCTACGAGCAGTACTTC. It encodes CASSRTGPFYEQYF.

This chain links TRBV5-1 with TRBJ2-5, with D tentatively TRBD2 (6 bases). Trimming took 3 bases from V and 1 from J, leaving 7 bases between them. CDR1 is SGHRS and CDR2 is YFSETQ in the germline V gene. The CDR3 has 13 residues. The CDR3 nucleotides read TGCGCCAGCAGCTGGACTACCCAAGAGACCCAGTACTTC. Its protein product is CASSWTTQETQYF.

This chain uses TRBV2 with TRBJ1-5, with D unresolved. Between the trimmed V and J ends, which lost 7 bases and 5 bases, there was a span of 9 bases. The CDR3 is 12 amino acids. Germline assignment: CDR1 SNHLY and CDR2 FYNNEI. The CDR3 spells CASNPGYQPQHF. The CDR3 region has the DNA TGTGCCAGCAACCCGGGGTATCAGCCCCAGCATTTT.